These 10 T cell receptor beta chains share one sample of origin, sequenced in a study of T cells in tumors after PD-1 blockade. This table comes from immunoSEQ multiplex PCR, and its TCRdb copy is limited to in-frame clones, with some not included. Among approximately 9,300 clones listed, around 67% were seen once. The sequences come from tumor tissue, collected after anti-PD-1 treatment. The receptors shown here come from a human donor with basal cell carcinoma.

The chain recombines TRBV11-3 with TRBJ2-3, with 7 bases fitting TRBD1. The CDR3 is 13 residues long. The V gene's germline CDR1 is SGHNT and CDR2 YENEEA. Trimming at V came to 3 bases and at J to 4 bases, leaving 1 base not matched to a gene. CDR3 DNA sequence: TGTGCCAGCAGCTTCCAGGGGGCAGATACGCAGTATTTT. It is translated as CASSFQGADTQYF.

V is TRBV7-8 and J is TRBJ2-2; D gene ambiguous. The germline V gene has CDR1 SGHVS and CDR2 FQNEAQ. The CDR3 length is 15 residues. V lost 1 base to trimming and J lost 0 bases, with 6 bases between them. CDR3 in amino acids: CASSLVSANTGELFF. CDR3 nucleotides: TGTGCCAGCAGCTTAGTCAGCGCGAACACCGGGGAGCTGTTTTTT. Filled out from reference TRBV7-8 and TRBJ2-2, the complete variable domain reads GAGVSQSPRYKVAKRGQDVALRCDPISGHVSLFWYQQALGQGPEFLTYFQNEAQLDKSGLPSDRFFAERPEGSVSTLKIQRTQQEDSAVYLCASSLVSANTGELFFGEGSRLTVL.

J is TRBJ2-7 and V is TRBV27; 10 nucleotides line up with TRBD1. CDR3 size: 15 residues. Unmatched junction bases numbered 5, after V lost 6 bases and J lost 0 bases. The V gene's germline CDR1 is MNHEY and CDR2 SMNVEV (reference sequence). The DNA for the CDR3 is TGTGCCAGCAGCCGACAGGGGGCAAGCTCCTACGAGCAGTACTTC. It encodes CASSRQGASSYEQYF.

The chain links TRBV5-4 to TRBJ1-1; 7 bases line up with TRBD1. CDR1 and CDR2 from the germline V gene are SGHNT and YYREEE (reference sequence). There are 15 residues in the CDR3. V was clipped by 1 base and J by 3 bases; unmatched bases: 6. CDR3 amino acids: CASSLFRTGYTEAFF. Written as DNA, the CDR3 is TGTGCCAGCAGCTTGTTCAGGACAGGATACACTGAAGCTTTCTTT.

The V call is TRBV4-2, the J call TRBJ1-2; D perhaps matches TRBD1 (6 bases). Trimming took off 0 bases at V and 4 bases at J, with 15 bases between the two ends. Germline assignment: CDR1 LGHNA and CDR2 YNFKEQ. This CDR3 region has 16 residues. The CDR3 nucleotides read TGTGCCAGCAGCCAAGATAGGGGGGGGTTGGTCTATGGCTACACCTTC. Amino acids: CASSQDRGGLVYGYTF.

The J gene is TRBJ2-5, the V gene TRBV19, with TRBD1 as a possible D gene (6 bases). Germline loops: CDR1 LNHDA, CDR2 SQIVND (reference sequence). V shed 5 bases and J shed 3 bases, with 16 bases lying between them. The CDR3 totals 15 residues. CDR3 DNA sequence: TGTGCCAGTAGTCCCAACAGGGTAGGTGAAGAGACCCAGTACTTC. Its translation is CASSPNRVGEETQYF.

CDR3 protein: CASSQDVGDNTEAFF. The CDR3 region has the DNA TGCGCCAGCAGCCAAGATGTCGGGGATAACACTGAAGCTTTCTTT. The genes are TRBV4-1 and TRBJ1-1; D remains unclear. Germline lookup yields CDR1 MGHRA and CDR2 YSYEKL. The length of the CDR3 is 15 residues. Trimming took 0 bases from V and 2 from J, leaving 10 bases between them.

This chain uses TRBV7-9 with TRBJ2-7; a weak D match, TRBD2 (5 bases). The V and J ends lost 1 base and 6 bases respectively, with 7 bases between them. The CDR3 extends over 12 amino acids. Germline loops: CDR1 SEHNR, CDR2 FQNEAQ (reference sequence). The CDR3 DNA sequence: TGTGCCAGCAGCTTAGAGGCGGGCGAGCAGTACTTC. Amino acid sequence: CASSLEAGEQYF.

The J gene is TRBJ2-3, the V gene TRBV9; 8 positions match TRBD1. The CDR3 length is 15 residues. Germline V gene lookup returns CDR1 SGDLS and CDR2 YYNGEE. The junction had 6 bases not matched to a gene; V was cut back by 3 bases and J by 3 bases. The CDR3 reads CASSAGTGRTDTQYF. CDR3 in DNA: TGTGCCAGCAGCGCGGGGACAGGCAGGACAGATACGCAGTATTTT.

V gene TRBV3-1 (or the pseudogene TRBV3-2) combines with J gene TRBJ2-5; possible D gene TRBD2, 6 bases. The CDR3 has 12 amino acids. CDR1 LGHDT and CDR2 YNNKEL come from the germline V gene (reference sequence). The V and J ends lost 4 bases and 3 bases respectively, with 6 bases between them. CDR3: CASSPGEETQYF. CDR3 bases: TGTGCCAGCAGCCCGGGGGAAGAGACCCAGTACTTC.